Shown below are 25 T cell receptor beta chains from a single sample sequenced in a study of T cells expressing NK-cell markers (dated by TCRdb to 2018 to 2021). Libraries came from 5' RACE. The sequencer was an Illumina HiSeq 2000. The reads were reprocessed in TCRdb, with one entry per CDR3 protein sequence and no accompanying DNA. The sample's own table lists 300,000 to 500,000 distinct CDR3 sequences. The ten largest clones capture about 10% of the sample. Specimen: blood T cells: a sorted CD56 or NKG2C T cell subset, CD4+ or CD8+ T cells, or bulk PBMC T cells (not recorded which). The source is a woman in her 50s in good health. Donor details come from another sample of the same person, matched by shared clones.

The chain employs TRBV5-1 and TRBJ2-5; TCRdb outputs TRBD2, but without DNA this stays unchecked. This CDR3 is built from 14 residues. Germline CDR1 and CDR2: SGHRS and YFSETQ. CDR3 protein: CASSLMALTETQYF.

This chain uses TRBV20-1 with TRBJ2-5; TCRdb outputs TRBD1, but without DNA this stays unchecked. The CDR3 runs to 15 residues. From germline, CDR1 is DFQATT and CDR2 SNEGSKA (reference sequence). CDR3 sequence reads: CSASAGQGVQETQYF.

This chain uses TRBV24-1 with TRBJ2-4; lacking DNA, the TRBD1 call made by TCRdb goes unchecked. This CDR3 has 21 residues. CDR1 and CDR2 (germline): KGHDR, SFDVKD. The CDR3 region is CATSDHKAVGNRAVAKNIQYF.

The chain is built from TRBV7-2 and TRBJ2-1; TCRdb returns TRBD1, unconfirmable since there is no DNA. Germline V gives CDR1 SGHTA, CDR2 FQGNSA. This CDR3 is built from 12 residues. CDR3: CASSIDRDEQFF.

V gene TRBV27 combines with J gene TRBJ1-6. The CDR3 extends over 14 amino acids. The germline V gene has CDR1 MNHEY and CDR2 SMNVEV (reference sequence). The CDR3 spells CASTSRNLDSPLHF.

This chain joins TRBV29-1 and TRBJ2-1; TCRdb designates TRBD2, a call that cannot be tested without DNA. This CDR3 spans 15 amino acids. The germline V gene has CDR1 SQVTM and CDR2 ANQGSEA. CDR3 region: CSGGLAGGPYNEQFF.

The chain combines TRBV3-1 with TRBJ2-1; TCRdb's D gene call, TRBD2, goes unchecked for lack of DNA. The CDR3 runs to 15 residues. Germline loops: CDR1 LGHDT, CDR2 YNNKEL (reference sequence). CDR3 protein: CASSQMTSGYNEQFF.

CDR3 in amino acids: CASSIPPVGNTEAFF. The V and J genes are TRBV19 and TRBJ1-1; TCRdb selects TRBD1, and the lack of DNA leaves this call unchecked. Germline V lookup: CDR1 LNHDA, CDR2 SQIVND (reference sequence). The CDR3 covers 15 residues.

The gene calls are TRBV11-3 and TRBJ2-3; the TCRdb D gene call, TRBD2, has no DNA to confirm it. This CDR3 spans 18 amino acids. The V gene's germline CDR1 is SGHNT and CDR2 YENEEA. The CDR3: CASSLGLGLAGATDTQYF. The whole variable domain, filled in from reference TRBV11-3 and TRBJ2-3, reads EAGVVQSPRYKIIEKKQPVAFWCNPISGHNTLYWYLQNLGQGPELLIRYENEEAVDDSQLPKDRFSAERLKGVDSTLKIQPAELGDSAVYLCASSLGLGLAGATDTQYFGPGTRLTVL.

This rearrangement joins TRBV6-2 or TRBV6-3 to TRBJ2-3; there is no DNA to check the TCRdb D call of TRBD2. The CDR3 runs to 14 residues. Germline CDR1 reads MNHEY; CDR2 reads SVGEGT. The CDR3 loop reads CASSYLRGSVTQYF.

V gene TRBV20-1 combines with J gene TRBJ2-6. Looked up from germline, CDR1 is DFQATT and CDR2 is SNEGSKA (reference sequence). This CDR3 is 13 amino acids long. This chain's CDR3 is CSGGHLPANVLTF.

The rearrangement joins TRBV5-1 to TRBJ2-5; TCRdb's D call of TRBD2 is untestable without DNA. CDR1 and CDR2 from the germline V gene are SGHRS and YFSETQ. The CDR3 is made up of 20 amino acids. CDR3 protein: CASSSPPGTSGRARQETQYF.

The chain uses TRBV18 and TRBJ1-1; TCRdb gives TRBD1 as the D gene, but with no DNA this cannot be confirmed. CDR1 is KGHSH and CDR2 is LQKENI in the germline V gene. The CDR3 covers 16 residues. The CDR3 reads CASSPPRPQGNTEAFF.

V is TRBV18 and J is TRBJ2-1; with no DNA, the TCRdb D assignment of TRBD2 cannot be verified. Germline CDR1 KGHSH, CDR2 LQKENI. The CDR3 runs to 15 residues. CDR3: CASSPLDFDYNEQFF.

The chain recombines TRBV14 with TRBJ2-3; TCRdb designates TRBD1, a call that cannot be tested without DNA. The CDR3 covers 14 residues. Germline assignment: CDR1 SGHDN and CDR2 FVKESK. CDR3 sequence: CASSLGTPEETQYF.

The V and J genes are TRBV7-6 and TRBJ2-3; TCRdb selects TRBD2, and the lack of DNA leaves this call unchecked. There are 14 residues in the CDR3. Germline values: CDR1 SGHVS, CDR2 FNYEAQ. The CDR3 loop reads CASSRRGNTDTQYF. The whole variable domain, filled in from reference TRBV7-6 and TRBJ2-3, reads GAGVSQSPRYKVTKRGQDVALRCDPISGHVSLYWYRQALGQGPEFLTYFNYEAQQDKSGLPNDRFSAERPEGSISTLTIQRTEQRDSAMYRCASSRRGNTDTQYFGPGTRLTVL.

The chain employs TRBV5-4 and TRBJ2-3; TCRdb selects TRBD2, and the lack of DNA leaves this call unchecked. CDR3 length: 19 residues. CDR1 is SGHNT and CDR2 is YYREEE in the germline V gene (reference sequence). Here the CDR3 reads CASSGGWYVSTGGTDTQYF.

The chain combines TRBV11-3 with TRBJ1-1; TCRdb calls TRBD1, which cannot be checked without DNA. The germline V gene has CDR1 SGHNT and CDR2 YENEEA. This CDR3 spans 16 amino acids. CDR3 residues: CASSSAGGQTNTEAFF.

The chain uses TRBV12-3 or TRBV12-4 and TRBJ2-6; checking the TCRdb D call of TRBD1 is not possible without DNA. CDR3 length equals 20 residues. The CDR3 is CASSFRGRGRLSSGANVLTF.

V and J are TRBV27 and TRBJ1-1. CDR3 size: 15 residues. CDR1 and CDR2 (germline): MNHEY, SMNVEV (reference sequence). The CDR3 protein is CASSLSAGRMDEAFF.

The chain carries TRBV25-1 and TRBJ2-3; TCRdb selects TRBD1, and the lack of DNA leaves this call unchecked. From germline, CDR1 is MGHDK and CDR2 SYGVNS. The CDR3 is made up of 15 amino acids. CDR3 region: CASSVSRGDTDTQYF.

The chain uses TRBV20-1 and TRBJ1-3. The CDR3 consists of 13 residues. The germline V gene has CDR1 DFQATT and CDR2 SNEGSKA (reference sequence). The chain's CDR3 is CSPRHTSGNTIYF.

The CDR3 reads CASSESVAGLNSPLHF. The rearrangement uses TRBV25-1 and TRBJ1-6. Germline assignment: CDR1 MGHDK and CDR2 SYGVNS. The CDR3 is 16 amino acids.

The chain combines TRBV6-5 with TRBJ1-2; TCRdb names TRBD1, which stays unverified in the absence of DNA. This CDR3 contains 14 residues. Per the germline V gene, CDR1 is MNHEY and CDR2 is SVGAGI. CDR3: CASSRGQGAGGYTF.

The chain combines TRBV25-1 with TRBJ1-1. This CDR3 region has 15 residues. Germline CDR1 is MGHDK and CDR2 is SYGVNS. The CDR3 is CASSDSRTLNTEAFF.